The 15 T cell receptor beta chains below all came from one sample that was sequenced in a study of T cells in Graves' hyperthyroidism and ophthalmopathy. Amplified regions were TCR beta CDR3 sequences from RNA transcripts. HTBI primers were employed in a first-round RT-PCR of the TCR CDR3. In TCRdb, the multiplex PCR reads were re-called with MiXCR into one record per CDR3 protein. The sample includes roughly 650,000 distinct CDR3 sequences, about 16% of them seen just once. Sequencing was done on a sample of blood. Receptors were obtained from a woman aged 40 to 50 with Graves' ophthalmopathy.

This clonotype was seen ten or more times. The gene calls are TRBV18 and TRBJ2-3; the D gene is possibly TRBD1 (7 bases). Between the trimmed V and J ends, which lost 6 bases and 0 bases, there was a span of 13 bases. The CDR3 runs 15 residues. CDR1 is KGHSH, CDR2 LQKENI, per germline. The chain's CDR3 is CASSRDSPSTDTQYF. In DNA, the CDR3 is TGTGCCAGCTCGCGGGACAGCCCCAGCACAGATACGCAGTATTTT.

This clonotype was detected only a few times. The chain is built from TRBV3-1 and TRBJ1-6, with TRBD1 as a possible D gene (5 bases). Germline V gene sequence: CDR1 LGHDT, CDR2 YNNKEL (reference sequence). The CDR3 has 18 residues. V lost 1 base, J lost 7 bases, and 20 bases lay in between. The CDR3 DNA sequence: TGTGCCAGCAGCCAAGGAAGGGGCCCGCTCTATCTAAATTCACCCCTCCACTTT. Amino acids: CASSQGRGPLYLNSPLHF.

This clonotype was seen ten or more times. The chain carries TRBV27 and TRBJ2-1, with 9 bases fitting TRBD2. CDR1 is MNHEY, CDR2 SMNVEV, per germline (reference sequence). The CDR3 loop spans 14 amino acids. Losses at the gene ends were 3 bases for V and 9 bases for J; bases not matched to a gene: 6. This CDR3 reads CASSFAGGKIEQFF. CDR3 bases: TGTGCCAGCAGTTTCGCGGGAGGGAAAATTGAGCAGTTCTTC.

In its sample, this clonotype was seen many times. The chain links TRBV18 to TRBJ1-1; the match to TRBD1 covers 7 bases. V was pared by 5 bases and J by 3 bases, with 6 bases of the junction left unmatched. The CDR3 length is 14 residues. Per the germline V gene, CDR1 is KGHSH and CDR2 is LQKENI. The CDR3 nucleotides read TGTGCCAGCTCATCCCAAGACAGGGACACTGAAGCTTTCTTT. Residues: CASSSQDRDTEAFF.

The CDR3 region has the DNA TGTGCCAGCAGGGGCGGGACAGGGGTCGGCACTGAAGCTTTCTTT. Translated: CASRGGTGVGTEAFF. V gene TRBV12-3 or TRBV12-4 combines with J gene TRBJ1-1; 10 nucleotides line up with TRBD1. This CDR3 is 15 amino acids long. J gave up 4 bases and V 6 bases, and 8 bases lay outside the gene matches.

This clonotype was seen ten or more times. The V gene is TRBV28, the J gene TRBJ1-2, with unresolved D. In germline, CDR1 is MDHEN, CDR2 SYDVKM. V lost 5 bases, J lost 0 bases, and 10 bases lay in between. The CDR3 length is 14 residues. The CDR3 spells CASSPSNTNYGYTF. The CDR3 nucleotides read TGTGCCAGCAGTCCCTCCAACACTAACTATGGCTACACCTTC.

The chain carries TRBV2 and TRBJ2-1; tentative D call: TRBD1 (5 bases). The germline CDR1 and CDR2 sequences are SNHLY and FYNNEI. V was pared by 6 bases and J by 6 bases, with 18 bases between. CDR3 length equals 15 residues. CDR3 DNA sequence: TGTGCCAGCAGGACCGGCAGGGCTCCCTGCAATGAGCAGTTCTTC. Translated, it gives CASRTGRAPCNEQFF.

This clonotype was seen a handful of times. J is TRBJ2-3 and V is TRBV6-1; D possibly uses TRBD1 or TRBD2 (5 bases each). V lost 5 bases, J lost 3 bases, and 15 bases lay in between. CDR3 length: 15 residues. Germline V lookup: CDR1 MNHNS, CDR2 SASEGT. CDR3 nucleotides: TGTGCCAGCAGTCTATGGGGGTTGGGTACAGATACGCAGTATTTT. Its protein is CASSLWGLGTDTQYF.

This clonotype occurred a few times. V usage is TRBV9 and J usage is TRBJ2-6; maybe TRBD1 (6 bases). The CDR3 spans 18 residues. The germline V gene encodes CDR1 SGDLS and CDR2 YYNGEE. V was trimmed by 3 bases and J by 4 bases, leaving 20 bases between them. This CDR3 is CASSAPQGTFWGANVLTF. The CDR3 nucleotides read TGTGCCAGCAGCGCTCCACAGGGAACTTTTTGGGGGGCCAACGTCCTGACTTTC.

This clonotype was counted only a few times. V usage is TRBV25-1 and J usage is TRBJ2-1, with D uncertain. Germline loops: CDR1 MGHDK, CDR2 SYGVNS. V was trimmed by 0 bases and J by 5 bases, leaving 8 bases between them. CDR3 length: 14 amino acids. Written as DNA, the CDR3 is TGTGCCAGCAGTGAATACGGGCAGCACAATGAGCAGTTCTTC. Encoded protein: CASSEYGQHNEQFF.

This clonotype occurred a few times. The chain uses TRBV7-2 and TRBJ1-3; D may be TRBD1 (5 bases). The CDR3 is 14 residues long. The germline V gene has CDR1 SGHTA and CDR2 FQGNSA. Trimming shortened V by 5 bases and J by 4 bases, and 12 bases separated the two germline ends. CDR3 protein: CASSQQGGGNTIYF. The CDR3 DNA reads as TGTGCCAGCAGCCAGCAGGGTGGAGGAAACACCATATATTTT.

The chain recombines TRBV6-1 with TRBJ2-1, with 7 bases matching TRBD1. V lost 7 bases, J lost 10 bases, and 10 bases stayed unmatched. This CDR3 is 13 amino acids long. Germline-derived CDR1 and CDR2 are MNHNS and SASEGT. The CDR3 sequence is CASIQGLFKEQFF. CDR3 bases: TGTGCCAGCATACAGGGGCTATTCAAGGAGCAGTTCTTC.

This clonotype has at least ten counts. The chain joins TRBV3-1 to TRBJ1-2; D gene ambiguous. From germline, CDR1 is LGHDT and CDR2 YNNKEL (reference sequence). Trimming stripped 6 bases from V and 1 base from J, with 9 bases between. The CDR3 runs 13 residues. CDR3 nucleotides: TGTGCCAGCAGTAATTGGGTTAACTATGGCTACACCTTC. Translation: CASSNWVNYGYTF.

The chain recombines TRBV19 with TRBJ2-3; D could derive from TRBD1 or TRBD2 (6 bases each). Germline CDR1 and CDR2: LNHDA and SQIVND (reference sequence). This CDR3 has 15 residues. The ends were cut back, 6 bases at V and 2 bases at J, with 15 bases in the middle. The CDR3 reads CASSPVGGNTDTQYF. In nucleotides, the CDR3 is TGTGCCAGTAGCCCGGTCGGGGGCAACACAGATACGCAGTATTTT.

This clonotype was found many times. The CDR3, as DNA: TGCAGTGCTAGTCAGGGGGCGAGGCAGCCCCAGCATTTT. It yields the protein CSASQGARQPQHF. The chain couples TRBV20-1 to TRBJ1-5; 8 bases line up with TRBD1. Germline-derived CDR1 and CDR2 are DFQATT and SNEGSKA (reference sequence). Trimming removed 3 bases from V and 7 bases from J; junction bases left unmatched: 5. The CDR3 sequence is 13 residues long.